This TCR beta chain was observed in a study of T cell changes during pregnancy in multiple sclerosis. TCRdb's table, derived via immunoSEQ multiplex PCR, lists solely in-frame clones and lacks some. The data show around 100,000 clones, with roughly 90% seen just once and about 2% held by the top ten. In its sample, this clone was seen once. The source is a female donor with multiple sclerosis, enrolled in a pregnancy study. The source material was peripheral blood, sampled after pregnancy.

The CDR3 loop reads CASSSGAALRSYNEQFF. The CDR3 DNA reads as TGTGCCAGCAGCTCAGGGGCTGCATTACGCTCCTACAATGAGCAGTTCTTC. This rearrangement joins TRBV7-8 to TRBJ2-1; the D gene is possibly TRBD1 (6 bases). In germline, CDR1 is SGHVS, CDR2 FQNEAQ. Trimming cost V 4 bases and J 0 bases, with 16 bases left between them. The CDR3 totals 17 residues. Full variable domain (outside the CDR3, taken from reference TRBV7-8 and TRBJ2-1): GAGVSQSPRYKVAKRGQDVALRCDPISGHVSLFWYQQALGQGPEFLTYFQNEAQLDKSGLPSDRFFAERPEGSVSTLKIQRTQQEDSAVYLCASSSGAALRSYNEQFFGPGTRLTVL.